The 10 T cell receptor beta chains presented below share a single source sample, sequenced in a study of Tregs in tolerant kidney transplant recipients. Profiled with immunoSEQ multiplex PCR; TCRdb holds only in-frame clones, not every one. Altogether more than 75,000 clones are present, roughly 93% being singletons, with the ten largest covering 0.35% to 0.55%. This specimen was CD4+ T cells from blood, taken before the transplant. The receptors originated from a human donor who received a combined kidney and bone marrow transplant.

The CDR3 is CASSFNSNYGYTF. The CDR3, as DNA: TGTGCCAGCAGTTTTAATTCTAACTATGGCTACACCTTC. The chain employs TRBV27 and TRBJ1-2; no definite D call. The CDR3 is 13 residues long. Between the trimmed V and J ends, which lost 3 bases and 0 bases, there was a span of 5 bases. CDR1 MNHEY and CDR2 SMNVEV come from the germline V gene (reference sequence).

The rearrangement uses TRBV18 and TRBJ2-5; the match to TRBD1 covers 12 bases. After removal of 8 bases from V and 6 bases from J, the junction contained 7 bases not matched to a gene. Germline V gives CDR1 KGHSH, CDR2 LQKENI. The CDR3 has 14 residues. The CDR3 loop reads CASHDGTGGKTQYF. In nucleotides, the CDR3 is TGTGCCAGCCACGATGGGACAGGGGGCAAGACCCAGTACTTC.

The J gene is TRBJ2-1, the V gene TRBV7-8, with 9 positions matching TRBD1. The CDR3 consists of 15 residues. With V trimmed by 5 bases and J by 3 bases, 5 bases remained unmatched. Germline-derived CDR1 and CDR2 are SGHVS and FQNEAQ. CDR3 DNA: TGTGCCAGCAGCCACCAGGACAGGGGCTACAATGAGCAGTTCTTC. This sequence encodes CASSHQDRGYNEQFF.

This sequence joins TRBV19 and TRBJ1-3; D ambiguous. Deletions cut 3 bases from V and 4 bases from J, with 10 bases between. The CDR3 consists of 14 residues. Germline CDR1 LNHDA, CDR2 SQIVND (reference sequence). Here the CDR3 DNA reads TGTGCCAGTAGTATCCTGGAGAGGGGAAACACCATATATTTT. This gives the protein CASSILERGNTIYF.

The chain recombines TRBV4-1 with TRBJ2-1; 9 bases are a match to TRBD2. Unmatched junction bases numbered 9, after V lost 0 bases and J lost 3 bases. CDR1 and CDR2 from the germline V gene are MGHRA and YSYEKL. CDR3 length equals 18 residues. CDR3 protein: CASSQDPASSGIYNEQFF. In DNA, the CDR3 is TGCGCCAGCAGCCAAGATCCCGCTTCTAGCGGGATCTACAATGAGCAGTTCTTC.

The chain recombines TRBV7-2 with TRBJ2-2; D remains unclear. The CDR3 length is 15 residues. The V and J ends lost 4 bases and 2 bases respectively, with 11 bases between them. Germline V gene sequence: CDR1 SGHTA, CDR2 FQGNSA. The chain's CDR3 is CASSWQVQNTGELFF. Written as DNA, the CDR3 is TGTGCCAGCAGCTGGCAGGTCCAAAACACCGGGGAGCTGTTTTTT.

V gene TRBV11-1 combines with J gene TRBJ1-1, with TRBD1 matching 8 bases. V lost 1 base and J lost 4; bases outside the gene matches: 11. The CDR3 spans 17 residues. The germline V gene has CDR1 SGHAT and CDR2 FQDESV (reference sequence). Here the CDR3 DNA reads TGTGCCAGCAGCTTAGTGCCGGGACAGGTCGGGTCCACTGAAGCTTTCTTT. Translating gives CASSLVPGQVGSTEAFF.

This sequence joins TRBV11-2 and TRBJ1-1, with 8 positions matching TRBD1. After removal of 4 bases from V and 8 bases from J, the junction contained 12 bases not matched to a gene. The CDR3 consists of 15 residues. CDR1 and CDR2 (germline): SGHAT, FQNNGV. The DNA for the CDR3 is TGTGCCAGCAGCTACAACCCCACCGGGACAGGAGAAGCTTTCTTT. Translated, it gives CASSYNPTGTGEAFF.

The chain combines TRBV7-8 with TRBJ2-1; 11 bases line up with TRBD2. The V gene's germline CDR1 is SGHVS and CDR2 FQNEAQ. The V segment lost 4 bases and the J segment 1 base; nucleotides outside the gene matches: 3. The CDR3 has 16 residues. The CDR3 loop is CASSSTSGASYNEQFF. The CDR3 nucleotides are TGTGCCAGCAGCTCGACTAGCGGGGCTTCCTACAATGAGCAGTTCTTC.

This clone was recorded only once. This chain links TRBV5-1 with TRBJ2-5; TRBD2 agrees at 8 bases. CDR3 length: 15 amino acids. Germline lookup yields CDR1 SGHRS and CDR2 YFSETQ. J gave up 4 bases and V 0 bases, and 5 bases lay outside the gene matches. CDR3 DNA sequence: TGCGCCAGCAGCTTGGCCGGGACTAGAGGAGAGACCCAGTACTTC. The encoded protein is CASSLAGTRGETQYF.